One sample yielded the 18 T cell receptor beta chains listed below, sequenced in a study of cytomegalovirus exposure and HLA in healthy donors. Libraries were prepared by immunoSEQ multiplex PCR; TCRdb keeps only in-frame clonotypes and omits some of them. The data contain some 80,000 clones, around 96% of them singletons. The sample taken for sequencing was PBMCs. Receptors originate from a woman between 18 and 30 years old in good health and CMV-seronegative.

The chain employs TRBV9 and TRBJ2-7; D is unresolved. The CDR3 consists of 14 residues. The V end lost 0 bases, the J end lost 2 bases, and 9 bases lay between the germline ends. CDR1 is SGDLS and CDR2 is YYNGEE in the germline V gene. The CDR3 sequence is CASSVASTTYEQYF. The CDR3 DNA reads as TGTGCCAGCAGCGTAGCGTCTACGACCTACGAGCAGTACTTC.

This rearrangement joins TRBV5-1 to TRBJ1-1; D gene uncertain. The germline V gene has CDR1 SGHRS and CDR2 YFSETQ. This CDR3 has 13 amino acids. V dropped 0 bases and J dropped 10 bases, with 13 bases sitting between them. CDR3 bases: TGCGCCAGCAGCTTGGAATATCTACCGGGAGCTTTCTTT. Translation gives CASSLEYLPGAFF.

The chain couples TRBV2 to TRBJ2-1, with 13 nucleotides matching TRBD2. Germline trimming cut 8 bases from V and 7 bases from J; bases unmatched to any gene: 11. Germline V gene data show CDR1 as SNHLY and CDR2 as FYNNEI. The CDR3 runs 16 residues. CDR3 protein: CASGALLAGGYNEQFF. The CDR3 coding sequence is TGTGCCAGCGGCGCCCTACTAGCGGGAGGGTATAATGAGCAGTTCTTC.

The CDR3 is CASRDRGGGSYEQYF. The CDR3 nucleotides read TGTGCCAGCAGGGACCGGGGAGGGGGCTCCTACGAGCAGTACTTC. The rearrangement uses TRBV6-1 and TRBJ2-7, with D tentatively TRBD2 (7 bases). CDR1 is MNHNS and CDR2 is SASEGT in the germline V gene. The V end was cut by 6 bases, the J end by 0 bases, with 15 bases between. This CDR3 region has 15 residues.

This chain links TRBV27 with TRBJ2-7; 9 nucleotides agree with TRBD2. Per the germline V gene, CDR1 is MNHEY and CDR2 is SMNVEV (reference sequence). The CDR3 consists of 15 residues. With V trimmed by 3 bases and J by 0 bases, 3 bases remained unmatched. The CDR3 protein is CASSFLAGASYEQYF. DNA of the CDR3: TGTGCCAGCAGTTTTTTAGCGGGAGCCTCCTACGAGCAGTACTTC.

J is TRBJ2-3 and V is TRBV7-9, with 10 nucleotides matching TRBD1. The CDR3 is 18 residues long. J gave up 4 bases and V 5 bases, and 15 bases lay outside the gene matches. Per the germline V gene, CDR1 is SEHNR and CDR2 is FQNEAQ (reference sequence). DNA of the CDR3: TGTGCCAGCAGCCAGGGTCGACCAGACAGGGGGCGCCCAGATACGCAGTATTTT. Protein sequence: CASSQGRPDRGRPDTQYF.

V usage is TRBV15 and J usage is TRBJ2-1, with D possibly TRBD2 on 6 matching bases. Germline V CDR1 and CDR2: LNHNV, YYDKDF (reference sequence). The length of the CDR3 is 19 residues. Trimming left V 1 base short and J 6 bases short, with 25 bases between. CDR3 in DNA: TGTGCCACCAGCAGAGGAAGTGGGATCGGGGCGGGACCCCTCAATGAGCAGTTCTTC. As protein: CATSRGSGIGAGPLNEQFF.

This chain's CDR3 is CASSSGTTYTGELFF. CDR3 nucleotide sequence: TGCGCCAGCAGCTCCGGGACTACATACACCGGGGAGCTGTTTTTT. The gene calls are TRBV5-1 and TRBJ2-2; 7 nucleotides agree with TRBD2. The CDR3 is 15 amino acids. Trimming removed 3 bases from V and 3 bases from J; junction bases left unmatched: 5. Germline loops: CDR1 SGHRS, CDR2 YFSETQ.

The chain joins TRBV19 to TRBJ1-2, with unresolved D. V was clipped by 5 bases and J by 2 bases, with 6 bases between them. The CDR3 covers 12 residues. Looked up from germline, CDR1 is LNHDA and CDR2 is SQIVND (reference sequence). CDR3 residues: CASSSGNYGYTF. The CDR3 nucleotides are TGTGCCAGTAGTTCCGGGAACTATGGCTACACCTTC. The full variable domain, with the rest looked up from reference TRBV19 and TRBJ1-2, is DGGITQSPKYLFRKEGQNVTLSCEQNLNHDAMYWYRQDPGQGLRLIYYSQIVNDFQKGDIAEGYSVSREKKESFPLTVTSAQKNPTAFYLCASSSGNYGYTFGSGTRLTVV.

The rearrangement links TRBV9 to TRBJ2-2; D remains unclear. The CDR3 loop spans 14 amino acids. The germline V gene has CDR1 SGDLS and CDR2 YYNGEE. V was pared by 4 bases and J by 4 bases, with 11 bases between. This chain's CDR3 is CASSPLGFTGELFF. For the CDR3, the DNA is TGTGCCAGCAGCCCGCTAGGTTTCACCGGGGAGCTGTTTTTT.

This clone was recorded once. V gene TRBV7-9 combines with J gene TRBJ2-7, with D unclear. Trimming left V 1 base short and J 6 bases short, with 4 bases between. This CDR3 is 11 amino acids long. Germline lookup yields CDR1 SEHNR and CDR2 FQNEAQ (reference sequence). CDR3 bases: TGTGCCAGCAGCTTAGTTAGCGAGCAGTACTTC. Its translation: CASSLVSEQYF.

The V gene is TRBV27, the J gene TRBJ1-4; 8 bases agree with TRBD1. Trimming took 1 base from V and 7 from J; bases not matched to a gene: 2. This CDR3 comprises 14 residues. Germline CDR1 is MNHEY and CDR2 is SMNVEV (reference sequence). As DNA, the CDR3 is TGTGCCAGCAGTTTATACAGGGGGGGTGAAAAACTGTTTTTT. Translated, it gives CASSLYRGGEKLFF.

The gene calls are TRBV6-1 and TRBJ2-7; TRBD2 aligns across 7 bases. Germline values: CDR1 MNHNS, CDR2 SASEGT. With 4 bases clipped from V and 0 bases from J, the junction kept 18 bases outside the gene matches. This CDR3 is built from 19 residues. The DNA for the CDR3 is TGTGCCAGCAGTGGGGGTCAAGCGGGCCTTAGCGGGCGCTCCTACGAGCAGTACTTC. Protein product: CASSGGQAGLSGRSYEQYF.

The rearrangement links TRBV2 to TRBJ2-3, with 10 bases matching TRBD1. The CDR3 spans 15 residues. The germline V gene encodes CDR1 SNHLY and CDR2 FYNNEI. The ends lost 4 bases at V and 5 bases at J; junction bases unmatched: 6. The CDR3 reads CASSAGTGAGDTQYF. CDR3 coding DNA: TGTGCCAGCAGTGCGGGGACAGGGGCGGGAGATACGCAGTATTTT.

V is TRBV15 and J is TRBJ2-7, with no clear D. The CDR3 is made up of 15 amino acids. The V end was cut by 0 bases, the J end by 3 bases, with 12 bases between. Germline V gene sequence: CDR1 LNHNV, CDR2 YYDKDF (reference sequence). The CDR3 protein is CATSREAQMNYEQYF. The CDR3 DNA follows: TGTGCCACCAGCAGAGAGGCCCAGATGAACTACGAGCAGTACTTC.

V and J are TRBV19 and TRBJ2-2; no clear D. CDR3 length equals 15 residues. The V and J ends lost 3 bases and 0 bases respectively, with 8 bases between them. From germline, CDR1 is LNHDA and CDR2 SQIVND (reference sequence). Written as DNA, the CDR3 is TGTGCCAGTAGTATTCAGGTCGCGAACACCGGGGAGCTGTTTTTT. As protein: CASSIQVANTGELFF.

The V call is TRBV28, the J call TRBJ2-7, with 7 bases identical to TRBD1. The junction had 9 bases not matched to a gene; V was cut back by 7 bases and J by 0 bases. This CDR3 spans 15 amino acids. Germline V lookup: CDR1 MDHEN, CDR2 SYDVKM. Here the CDR3 DNA reads TGTGCCAGCACCACGACAGGGAGTGACTCCTACGAGCAGTACTTC. Translating it yields CASTTTGSDSYEQYF.

The gene calls are TRBV11-2 and TRBJ2-2; 10 nucleotides match TRBD2. CDR1 and CDR2 (germline): SGHAT, FQNNGV. V shed 5 bases and J 5 bases; nucleotides not matched to a gene: 8. The CDR3 is made up of 16 amino acids. For the CDR3, the DNA is TGTGCCAGCAGCCCCCGGCTAGCGGGAGAAACCGGGGAGCTGTTTTTT. Its protein product is CASSPRLAGETGELFF. Full variable domain (missing parts from reference TRBV11-2 and TRBJ2-2): EAGVAQSPRYKIIEKRQSVAFWCNPISGHATLYWYQQILGQGPKLLIQFQNNGVVDDSQLPKDRFSAERLKGVDSTLKIQPAKLEDSAVYLCASSPRLAGETGELFFGEGSRLTVL.